Listed here are 3 T cell receptor beta chains from one sample, sequenced in a study of blood T cell repertoires in COVID-19. Only in-frame clones appear in the TCRdb table, and some are missing; sequencing was by immunoSEQ multiplex PCR. The sample shows 250,000 to 350,000 clones, 88% of them seen only once. Input material: peripheral blood. The receptors stem from a woman in her twenties or thirties who had recovered from COVID-19.

The chain combines TRBV27 with TRBJ1-4; no clear D gene. CDR3 size: 12 residues. V lost 3 bases and J 8 bases, leaving 7 bases between the germline ends. CDR1 and CDR2 (germline): MNHEY, SMNVEV (reference sequence). DNA of the CDR3: TGTGCCAGCAGTTTTAGAGGGGAAAAACTGTTTTTT. Translation gives CASSFRGEKLFF.

The table lists this clone with a count of one. The chain couples TRBV5-1 to TRBJ1-6, with no clear D. The CDR3 runs 13 residues. Germline lookup yields CDR1 SGHRS and CDR2 YFSETQ. V lost 1 base to trimming and J lost 5 bases, with 4 bases between them. CDR3: CASSLTDNSPLHF. CDR3 bases: TGCGCCAGCAGCTTGACGGATAATTCACCCCTCCACTTT.

The CDR3 coding sequence is TGCACCAATCTTACAGGGGAACCCCCCTGGGAGCAGTACTTC. Its protein is CTNLTGEPPWEQYF. The gene calls are TRBV29-1 and TRBJ2-7, with TRBD1 identical over 7 bases. Germline assignment: CDR1 SQVTM and CDR2 ANQGSEA. The CDR3 loop spans 14 amino acids.